These T cell receptor beta chains were read from a single sample in a study of blood T cell repertoires in COVID-19. Only in-frame clones appear in the TCRdb table, and some are missing; sequencing was by immunoSEQ multiplex PCR. The repertoire holds around 250,000 clones, with about 89% as singletons. The sequenced material came from peripheral blood. Receptors originate from a woman aged 60 to 75 who had recovered from COVID-19. The CDR3 runs from the conserved cysteine through the conserved F or W. The order of the fields is CDR3 protein, CDR3 DNA, J gene, D gene, V gene, clone size. The D gene is left open where the match is weak. Clone size is given for some rows only: seen once, a few or many times, or a class if the clone is expanded.

CASSYSGQGGRQPQHF TGTGCCAGCAGTTACTCTGGCCAGGGTGGTAGGCAGCCCCAGCATTTT TRBJ1-5 - TRBV6-5 few
CASSPQVGGWQETQYF TGCGCCAGCAGCCCCCAGGTCGGGGGTTGGCAAGAGACCCAGTACTTC TRBJ2-5 - TRBV4-1 -
CSVEDPASFQETQYF TGCAGCGTTGAAGATCCGGCTAGCTTCCAAGAGACCCAGTACTTC TRBJ2-5 - TRBV29-1 few
CASSEAPGPTDTQYF TGTGCCAGCAGTGAAGCCCCAGGCCCCACAGATACGCAGTATTTT TRBJ2-3 - TRBV6-1 -
CASSIWGPGNEQFF TGTGCCAGTAGTATTTGGGGGCCAGGGAATGAGCAGTTCTTC TRBJ2-1 - TRBV19 -
CASSLAGTGSHEQYF TGTGCCAGCAGCTTAGCCGGGACAGGATCGCATGAGCAGTACTTC TRBJ2-7 TRBD1 TRBV7-2 -
CASSSTGAHTEAFF TGTGCCAGCAGCTCGACAGGGGCACACACTGAAGCTTTCTTT TRBJ1-1 TRBD1 TRBV7-3 -
CASSQETGQGDSPLHF TGCGCCAGCAGCCAAGAAACGGGGCAGGGGGATTCACCCCTCCACTTT TRBJ1-6 TRBD1 TRBV4-3 -
CASTAGQGAFEQYF TGTGCCAGCACCGCGGGACAGGGGGCTTTCGAGCAGTACTTC TRBJ2-7 TRBD1 TRBV4-2 -
CASSPQASALNQPQHF TGTGCCAGCTCACCACAAGCCAGCGCTCTCAATCAGCCCCAGCATTTT TRBJ1-5 - TRBV18 -
CASSLSGGTDTQYF TGTGCCAGCAGCTTAAGCGGGGGCACAGATACGCAGTATTTT TRBJ2-3 TRBD2 TRBV11-2 few
CAGDLGGAPAQYF TGTGCCGGGGATCTCGGGGGAGCGCCGGCGCAGTATTTT TRBJ2-3 - TRBV2 once
CASSLVGGHLSTDTQYF TGTGCCAGCAGCTTGGTTGGCGGACACCTAAGCACAGATACGCAGTATTTT TRBJ2-3 - TRBV5-5 -
CASSQDPLSETQYF TGCGCCAGCAGCCAAGATCCGCTAAGCGAGACCCAGTACTTC TRBJ2-5 - TRBV4-3 once
CASLLNPFASSGANVLTF TGTGCCAGCCTTCTAAATCCTTTCGCGAGCTCTGGGGCCAACGTCCTGACTTTC TRBJ2-6 - TRBV2 -
CASSQERQSNYGYTF TGCGCCAGCAGCCAAGAGCGACAGTCTAACTATGGCTACACCTTC TRBJ1-2 - TRBV4-3 -
CASRSTENEAFF TGTGCCAGCAGGTCGACAGAGAACGAAGCTTTCTTT TRBJ1-1 - TRBV7-9 -
CASRRGGNADTQYF TGTGCCAGCAGGCGCGGGGGGAATGCCGACACGCAGTATTTT TRBJ2-3 TRBD2 TRBV6-5 once
CASSGRLRGRETQYF TGTGCCAGCAGTGGCCGCCTCAGGGGACGCGAGACCCAGTACTTC TRBJ2-5 - TRBV2 -
CASSSPSGGPYNEQFF TGTGCCAGCAGTTCGCCTAGCGGGGGCCCCTACAATGAGCAGTTCTTC TRBJ2-1 TRBD2 TRBV7-2 -
CASSLTGQGTEAFF TGTGCCAGCAGCTTAACGGGGCAGGGCACTGAAGCTTTCTTT TRBJ1-1 - TRBV7-3 -
CASSQDRGGTEAFF TGTGCCAGCAGCCAAGATAGGGGGGGGACTGAAGCTTTCTTT TRBJ1-1 - TRBV3-1/TRBV3-2 -
CASSLYAGMGYTEAFF TGCGCCAGCAGCTTGTACGCAGGGATGGGTTACACTGAAGCTTTCTTT TRBJ1-1 - TRBV5-1 -
CASSNSGNTIYF TGTGCCAGCAGTAACAGTGGAAACACCATATATTTT TRBJ1-3 - TRBV12-3/TRBV12-4 -
CASSLWVLRGAYEQYF TGTGCCAGCAGCTTGTGGGTATTGCGGGGGGCCTACGAGCAGTACTTC TRBJ2-7 TRBD2 TRBV5-6 -
CASSGDYSYNEQFF TGTGCCAGCAGCGGGGACTACTCCTACAATGAGCAGTTCTTC TRBJ2-1 TRBD2 TRBV7-2 -
CASSAREGGGLYEQYF TGTGCCAGCAGCGCTCGCGAGGGCGGGGGACTCTACGAGCAGTACTTC TRBJ2-7 TRBD2 TRBV9 -
CASSEDTLGGYTF TGTGCCAGCAGCGAGGACACCTTGGGCGGCTACACCTTC TRBJ1-2 - TRBV9 -
CSAPRDSGITGELFF TGCAGCGCCCCACGGGATAGCGGAATCACCGGGGAGCTGTTTTTT TRBJ2-2 - TRBV29-1 -
CASSYSRTSGTYEQYF TGTGCCAGCAGTTACTCCCGGACTAGCGGAACCTACGAGCAGTACTTC TRBJ2-7 TRBD2 TRBV6-5 -
CASSYRGISEQYF TGTGCCAGCAGTTACAGGGGGATCAGCGAGCAGTACTTC TRBJ2-7 - TRBV6-5 -
CASLGTDYGYTF TGTGCCAGCCTAGGGACAGACTATGGCTACACCTTC TRBJ1-2 TRBD1 TRBV12-3/TRBV12-4 -
CASSLGQGYSETQYF TGTGCCAGCAGCTTAGGCCAGGGGTATTCGGAGACCCAGTACTTC TRBJ2-5 - TRBV7-3 -
CSARDRPGQYF TGCAGTGCTAGAGATCGCCCGGGGCAGTATTTT TRBJ2-3 - TRBV20-1 -
CASSYGGTDTQYF TGTGCCAGCAGTTACGGAGGTACAGATACGCAGTATTTT TRBJ2-3 - TRBV6-6 -
CASRDSGTGGREPLHF TGTGCCAGCCGAGATTCCGGGACAGGGGGCCGGGAACCCCTCCACTTT TRBJ1-6 TRBD1 TRBV2 -
CASSRSGGGLEQYF TGTGCCAGCAGCCGCAGCGGGGGGGGCCTTGAGCAGTACTTC TRBJ2-7 TRBD2 TRBV5-4 -
CASALLGQGVDEQYF TGTGCCAGCGCCCTACTGGGGCAGGGCGTAGACGAGCAGTACTTC TRBJ2-7 - TRBV28 -
CASSVGGDTGELFF TGTGCCAGCAGCGTTGGGGGCGATACCGGGGAGCTGTTTTTT TRBJ2-2 - TRBV9 -
CASTLKWTEPEQYF TGTGCCAGCACCCTGAAGTGGACAGAACCTGAGCAGTACTTC TRBJ2-7 - TRBV27 few
CASSLAGQGRRYTEAFF TGCGCCAGCAGCTTGGCCGGACAGGGGCGCCGGTACACTGAAGCTTTCTTT TRBJ1-1 TRBD1 TRBV5-1 few
CAIKAGLSGTEAFF TGTGCCATCAAGGCAGGGCTGTCGGGCACTGAAGCTTTCTTT TRBJ1-1 - TRBV10-3 -
CASRGGSNQPQHF TGTGCCAGCAGGGGGGGGAGCAATCAGCCCCAGCATTTT TRBJ1-5 - TRBV18 few
CASSDGTAYEQYF TGTGCCAGCAGTGATGGGACAGCCTACGAGCAGTACTTC TRBJ2-7 TRBD1 TRBV6-1 -
CASSPTGDTQYF TGTGCCAGCAGCCCTACAGGAGATACGCAGTATTTT TRBJ2-3 - TRBV9 -
CASSSPGQGGFGYTF TGTGCCAGTAGTTCTCCGGGACAGGGAGGATTCGGCTACACCTTC TRBJ1-2 TRBD1 TRBV19 -
CASSAGLAGGHASYNEQFF TGTGCCAGCAGCGCGGGACTAGCGGGGGGTCACGCATCCTACAATGAGCAGTTCTTC TRBJ2-1 TRBD2 TRBV7-8 once
CASSLGGPGQGLHEQYF TGTGCCAGCAGCTTGGGGGGGCCGGGACAGGGTCTCCACGAGCAGTACTTC TRBJ2-7 TRBD1 TRBV5-4 -
CSVNRVSDEKLFF TGCAGCGTTAACAGGGTTTCCGATGAAAAACTGTTTTTT TRBJ1-4 - TRBV29-1 -
CASSPWTSGAYEQYF TGTGCCAGCAGCCCTTGGACTAGCGGGGCCTACGAGCAGTACTTC TRBJ2-7 TRBD2 TRBV9 -
CASSPGQAGANVLTF TGTGCCAGCTCACCGGGTCAGGCTGGGGCCAACGTCCTGACTTTC TRBJ2-6 - TRBV18 -